What follows describes a single T cell receptor beta chain. Its specificity is not known. V was clipped by 4 bases and J by 1 base, with 13 bases between them. The CDR3 is made up of 15 amino acids. Germline loops: CDR1 SQVTM, CDR2 ANQGSEA. TCRdb analysed the 5' RACE reads with MiXCR anew, one entry per CDR3 protein. The sample has 250,000 to 350,000 distinct CDR3 sequences; about a sixth are singletons. This sample stems from a study of T-cell memory formation after mild COVID-19. Study outcomes and limitations: Mainly in CM and EM were contracting CD4+ clones; CD8+ were in EMRA.

This TCR came from a man aged 18 to 30 who had mild COVID-19 (a few samples of this study predate the infection). Cell type and time point are not known. The chain has TRBV29-1 and TRBJ1-4, with D perhaps matching TRBD1 (6 bases). The sample consisted of PBMCs or a T cell subset sorted from them (not recorded which). Written as DNA, the CDR3 is TGCAGCGTTGCCCCACAGGGTCTAACTAATGAAAAACTGTTTTTT. Protein sequence: CSVAPQGLTNEKLFF.